Below, 8 T cell receptor beta chains from the same sample are listed, as sequenced in a study of cytomegalovirus exposure and HLA in healthy donors (dated by TCRdb to about 2017). The library came from the immunoSEQ multiplex PCR assay. The multiplex PCR relied on a mix of 60 forward primers for TCR Vbeta segments and 13 reverse primers for TCR Jbeta segments. This immuneACCESS table, as held by TCRdb, lists in-frame sequences with V and J called but not all clones. Of the missing ones, under half trace to an unresolved V gene in checked studies; the others have no known cause. This sample comprises 55,000 to 75,000 clones, about 87% of them detected only once. The ten largest clones add up to roughly 1.4% of the sample. Sequencing was carried out using PBMCs. The receptors derive from a young man in good health and CMV-seronegative.

The CDR3 is CASTGGLTHGYTF. DNA of the CDR3: TGCGCCAGTACAGGGGGCCTGACTCATGGCTACACCTTC. This chain joins TRBV5-1 and TRBJ1-2; 9 nucleotides line up with TRBD1. CDR3 length equals 13 residues. J was trimmed by 6 bases and V by 8 bases; bases with no gene match: 8. Germline assignment: CDR1 SGHRS and CDR2 YFSETQ.

In this sample, this clone turned up a few times. This rearrangement joins TRBV4-1 to TRBJ2-5, with D possibly matching TRBD1 (6 bases). Trimming took off 0 bases at V and 1 base at J, with 18 bases between the two ends. Germline V gives CDR1 MGHRA, CDR2 YSYEKL. The CDR3 length is 18 residues. CDR3 sequence reads: CASSQDQGPGAVQETQYF. The CDR3 nucleotides read TGCGCCAGCAGCCAAGATCAGGGTCCAGGGGCCGTCCAAGAGACCCAGTACTTC.

This clone showed up just once. V is TRBV4-2 and J is TRBJ2-3, with TRBD2 identical over 10 bases. CDR3 length: 17 amino acids. Germline CDR1 and CDR2: LGHNA and YNFKEQ. J was trimmed by 2 bases and V by 4 bases; bases with no gene match: 9. In DNA, the CDR3 is TGTGCCAGCAGCCCTTTGGCTAGCGGGGGTTACACAGATACGCAGTATTTT. It is translated as CASSPLASGGYTDTQYF.

J is TRBJ2-5 and V is TRBV12-5, with D possibly matching TRBD1 (5 bases). Germline CDR1 LGHNT, CDR2 FRNRAP. The CDR3 loop spans 13 amino acids. V dropped 7 bases and J dropped 5 bases, with 14 bases sitting between them. CDR3 residues: CASAKGLMETQYF. The CDR3 nucleotides read TGTGCTAGTGCGAAGGGGTTGATGGAGACCCAGTACTTC.

V usage is TRBV5-6 and J usage is TRBJ2-7, with 9 bases lining up with TRBD1. The CDR3 is made up of 16 amino acids. V shed 2 bases and J 6 bases; nucleotides not matched to a gene: 12. Germline V gene sequence: CDR1 SGHDT, CDR2 YYEEEE. The CDR3 DNA sequence: TGTGCCAGCAGCTTTCGCCGAGGACAGGGGAGGGCCGAGCAGTACTTC. Amino acids: CASSFRRGQGRAEQYF.

The rearrangement uses TRBV15 and TRBJ2-5; a possible D gene is TRBD1 (6 bases). From germline, CDR1 is LNHNV and CDR2 YYDKDF (reference sequence). The V end was cut by 3 bases, the J end by 1 base, with 15 bases between. CDR3 length: 16 amino acids. The CDR3 sequence: CATSSPPGARQETQYF. In DNA form, the CDR3 reads TGTGCCACCAGCAGCCCCCCAGGGGCCCGCCAAGAGACCCAGTACTTC.

V and J are TRBV2 and TRBJ2-1, with D tentatively TRBD1 (8 bases). V gave up 7 bases and J gave up 5 bases, with 15 bases separating them. Germline lookup yields CDR1 SNHLY and CDR2 FYNNEI. The CDR3 length is 14 residues. CDR3 in amino acids: CASMGGTGNNEQFF. CDR3 bases: TGTGCCAGCATGGGGGGGACAGGAAACAATGAGCAGTTCTTC.

This clone has just one count. The chain combines TRBV29-1 with TRBJ2-7; 8 bases map to TRBD1. CDR1 and CDR2 (germline): SQVTM, ANQGSEA. V lost 7 bases to trimming and J lost 0 bases; unmatched junction nucleotides: 5. CDR3 length: 13 amino acids. The CDR3 coding sequence is TGCAGCGGCAGGACAGGGATCTCCTACGAGCAGTACTTC. Its translation is CSGRTGISYEQYF.